This TCR beta chain is drawn from a study of T cells after yellow fever vaccination. The study's findings and limits: Contaminants from the bulk population, in the form of abundant clonotypes, could be found in FACS-sorted repertoires. Most primary-vaccination clones reappeared after the booster (approximately 95% CD4, more than 70% CD8).

TCRdb reanalysed the 5' RACE reads using MiXCR and keeps one entry per CDR3 protein. The sample consists of just under 600,000 distinct CDR3 sequences, roughly 13% of them appearing once. This clonotype showed up many times. What it binds is not known. Per the germline V gene, CDR1 is DFQATT and CDR2 is SNEGSKA (reference sequence). The CDR3 totals 16 residues. V was shortened by 4 bases and J by 2 bases, with 17 bases between the two germline ends. Sample: PBMCs, taken on the day of the yellow fever booster vaccination. This TCR was recovered from a man younger than 45 who received the YFV17D yellow fever vaccine. The genes are TRBV20-1 and TRBJ2-2, with D tentatively TRBD1 (6 bases). CDR3 residues: CSAMTPPGHNTGELFF. CDR3 nucleotide sequence: TGCAGTGCTATGACCCCCCCGGGACATAACACCGGGGAGCTGTTTTTT.